The text below deals with one T cell receptor (beta chain). Its antigen target is currently unknown. Base-call qualities are not available, and no considerably larger clone is one nucleotide away. Participants in the prospective study were aged about 18 to 95 years, lived in more than 20 United States geographic areas, and enrolled through a virtual design. To assign participants to cohorts, the prospective study relied on clinical history that participants themselves reported in a screening survey and a study questionnaire. Recovered participants in ImmuneRACE Cohort 3 were defined as having two consecutive negative NP/OP PCR tests, clearance from a healthcare professional, or resolution of symptoms. Each participant in the prospective study had whole blood, serum and a nasopharyngeal or oropharyngeal swab collected by mobile phlebotomists. Additional blood draws and questionnaires over an approximately two-month period could optionally be provided by prospective study participants. Before DNA extraction, blood samples from the prospective study were shipped at room temperature or frozen.

This record belongs to a study of blood T cell repertoires in COVID-19 (dated by TCRdb to the early 2020s). As for the study more broadly: Samples from collaborators originated in the United States, Italy and Spain and spanned both the acute and convalescent phases of COVID-19. The material from the prospective study consisted of cDNA or gDNA derived from T cells, B-cell-depleted T cells, or PBMCs. The dataset comprised deeply sampled blood TCRbeta repertoires from subjects exposed to, actively infected with, or recovered from COVID-19. The repertoires were made available in a free public database intended to serve as a resource for research on the immune response to SARS-CoV-2. Samples were obtained from the ongoing ImmuneRACE study (first 160 participants) and from 1,254 subjects provided by 6 global collaborators. The sample metadata nearly always contained a de-identified subject ID, COVID-19 status, age in years and sex. HLA class I and class II types, where available, came from metadata supplied by the sample provider rather than from assay-based typing. Broader findings and caveats from the paper: How much clinical and demographic metadata was included differed by source and by participant, and the metadata was provided uncurated.

TCRbeta CDR3 regions were amplified from genomic DNA using the immunoSEQ Assay, a bias-controlled multiplex PCR. On the authors' methods: The number of nucleated cells in each sample was estimated by amplification of reference gene primers within the assay. To quantify the absolute abundance of each unique TCRbeta CDR3 rearrangement, sequence reads were collapsed and filtered. Productive Simpson clonality was computed per sample as the square root of Simpson's diversity index over productive rearrangements. TCRdb carries this immuneACCESS record with in-frame sequences only. Its versions omit some clonotypes, under half of them owing to an unresolved V gene in the studies checked, with the rest unexplained. The V and J calls and clone size were taken over from that table, and D and trimming were inferred from the DNA. The sample records 300,000 to 450,000 clones, over 75% of which are singletons. The biggest ten clones account for under 1.5% of the sample.

Per the germline V gene (reference sequence), GTSNPN is the CDR1 and SVGIG is the CDR2. The CDR3 starts with the cysteine, ends with the phenylalanine, and has 12 residues. The only DNA kept is the CDR3, 36 bases in frame from the first base. V loses 5 bases of germline sequence and J loses 11 bases, and the interval between the two ends is 18 bases. The clonotype comes from a man aged 30 to 45 who had recovered from COVID-19. Sequenced: PBMCs or T cells enriched from blood (not recorded which). The receptor chain draws on TRBV30 and TRBJ1-1; a weak D assignment points to TRBD1 (5 bases agree). The CDR3 protein is CAWSPGVTVAFF. The DNA reads TGTGCCTGGTCCCCGGGGGTCACGGTGGCTTTCTTT.